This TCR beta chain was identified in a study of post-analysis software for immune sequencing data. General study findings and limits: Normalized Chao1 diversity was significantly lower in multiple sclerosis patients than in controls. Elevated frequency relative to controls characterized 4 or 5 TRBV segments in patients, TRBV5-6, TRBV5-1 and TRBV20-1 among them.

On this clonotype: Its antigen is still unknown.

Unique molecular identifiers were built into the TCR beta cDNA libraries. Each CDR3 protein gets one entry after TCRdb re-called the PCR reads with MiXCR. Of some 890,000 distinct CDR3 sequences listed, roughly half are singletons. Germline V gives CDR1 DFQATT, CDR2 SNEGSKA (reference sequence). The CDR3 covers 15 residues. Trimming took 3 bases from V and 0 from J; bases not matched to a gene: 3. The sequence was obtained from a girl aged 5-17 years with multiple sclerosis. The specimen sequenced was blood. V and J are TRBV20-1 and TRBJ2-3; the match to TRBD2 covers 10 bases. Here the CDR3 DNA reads TGCAGTGCTAGTCTAGCGGGGGCCAGCACAGATACGCAGTATTTT. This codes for CSASLAGASTDTQYF.